One and the same sample provided the 12 T cell receptor beta chains below, sequenced in a study of beta chain features in type 1 diabetes. The authors reverse transcribed all of the isolated RNA, so sequencing captured expressed TCRB transcripts. Assay used: immunoSEQ multiplex PCR; TCRdb lists only in-frame clones, some missing. The data hold around 130,000 clones, with 9% observed a single time. Their target antigens are unknown. Study-level findings and limits: Across all four CD4+ subsets, people with type 1 diabetes showed modestly shorter TCRB CDR3s.

Sequencing was done on a sample of central memory CD4+ T cells from blood. These receptors all stem from a man younger than 40 with type 1 diabetes.

This clone was detected a few times. The CDR3, as DNA: TGTGCCAGCAGCTTGGGACAGGTTAATGAAAAACTGTTTTTT. Residues: CASSLGQVNEKLFF. This chain joins TRBV5-6 and TRBJ1-4; tentative D call: TRBD1 (6 bases). The length of the CDR3 is 14 residues. Germline V gives CDR1 SGHDT, CDR2 YYEEEE. Trimming stripped 0 bases from V and 4 bases from J, with 7 bases between.

This clone was found a few times. The rearrangement joins TRBV6-1 to TRBJ1-1; a possible D gene is TRBD1 (5 bases). V was clipped by 8 bases and J by 13 bases, with 17 bases between them. The CDR3 contains 11 residues. Germline V gives CDR1 MNHNS, CDR2 SASEGT. The CDR3 region has the DNA TGTGCCAGCGGCGACGGACACCGGGTTTTCTTT. As protein: CASGDGHRVFF.

CDR3: CASSLNDRTGELFF. As DNA, the CDR3 is TGTGCCAGCAGCCTAAACGATAGAACCGGGGAGCTGTTTTTT. The rearrangement links TRBV7-3 to TRBJ2-2; the D is unclear. The CDR3 has 14 amino acids. Germline V gene data show CDR1 as SGHTA and CDR2 as FQGTGA. The V and J ends lost 5 bases and 5 bases respectively, with 12 bases between them.

In this sample, this clone turned up many times. CDR3 sequence: CASSLVPTGDTEAFF. CDR3 nucleotide sequence: TGTGCCAGCAGCTTAGTCCCGACAGGGGATACTGAAGCTTTCTTT. The V gene is TRBV7-9, the J gene TRBJ1-1, with 8 bases that match TRBD1. Germline values: CDR1 SEHNR, CDR2 FQNEAQ (reference sequence). V lost 1 base and J lost 5; bases outside the gene matches: 6. This CDR3 has 15 amino acids.

There are many counts of this clone. The V gene is TRBV11-2, the J gene TRBJ2-2; no reliable D call. This CDR3 has 13 residues. Trimming pared 5 bases from V and 6 bases from J, leaving 10 bases between. Per germline, CDR1 SGHAT and CDR2 FQNNGV. In nucleotides, the CDR3 is TGTGCCAGCAGCCGTGAGTACGCCGGGGAGCTGTTTTTT. Translation: CASSREYAGELFF.

This clone was seen a handful of times. Germline is not matched at one junction end, which may reflect a read error. V and J are TRBV5-1 and TRBJ1-1; a possible D gene is TRBD1 (6 bases). The CDR3 spans 13 residues. CDR1 and CDR2 (germline): SGHRS, YFSETQ. DNA of the CDR3: TGCGCCAGCAGCGTCCAGGGGAACGCTGAAGCTTTCTTT. Amino acid sequence: CASSVQGNAEAFF.

This clone was seen more than once but under ten times. This chain uses TRBV23-1 with TRBJ2-7, with D possibly TRBD2 on 6 matching bases. TRBV23-1 is labeled an ORF, and its function is uncertain. The CDR3 has 15 residues. Trimming removed 3 bases from V and 4 bases from J, with 16 bases in between. In nucleotides, the CDR3 is TGCGCCAGCAGTCATAAGGAGGGACGGGTATACGAGCAGTACTTC. Its translation: CASSHKEGRVYEQYF.

V and J are TRBV11-2 and TRBJ1-1; tentative D call: TRBD1 (5 bases). CDR1 is SGHAT, CDR2 FQNNGV, per germline. The CDR3 has 12 amino acids. The germline V and J ends were trimmed by 3 bases and 4 bases, with 6 bases remaining between them. CDR3 amino acids: CASSFRATEAFF. CDR3 DNA: TGTGCCAGCAGCTTCAGGGCCACTGAAGCTTTCTTT.

This clone was recorded a few times. The chain is built from TRBV5-8 and TRBJ1-3, with D uncertain. The CDR3 runs 15 residues. Germline CDR1 reads SGHTS; CDR2 reads YDEGEE. The germline V and J ends were trimmed by 4 bases and 0 bases, with 11 bases remaining between them. The CDR3: CASSRGLTSGNTIYF. The CDR3 nucleotides read TGTGCCAGCAGCCGTGGACTGACCTCTGGAAACACCATATATTTT. The full variable domain, its missing parts supplied by reference TRBV5-8 and TRBJ1-3, is EAGVTQSPTHLIKTRGQQATLRCSPISGHTSVYWYQQALGLGLQFLLWYDEGEERNRGNFPPRFSGRQFPNYSSELNVNALELEDSALYLCASSRGLTSGNTIYFGEGSWLTVV.

This clone was recorded a few times. This rearrangement joins TRBV6-6 to TRBJ1-2; 7 bases are a match to TRBD1. J gave up 3 bases and V 8 bases, and 9 bases lay outside the gene matches. This CDR3 region has 14 residues. The germline CDR1 and CDR2 sequences are MNHNY and SVGAGI (reference sequence). The CDR3 DNA is TGTGCCAGCCTCTCGGGGGACAGACACTATGGCTACACCTTC. This sequence encodes CASLSGDRHYGYTF.

The chain joins TRBV29-1 to TRBJ2-3; weak D call: TRBD1 (5 bases). The CDR3 covers 13 residues. V lost 4 bases, J lost 5 bases, and 13 bases lay in between. CDR1 and CDR2 from the germline V gene are SQVTM and ANQGSEA. In DNA form, the CDR3 reads TGCAGCGTTGGGGCCCATCAGGGAGATACGCAGTATTTT. Amino acid sequence: CSVGAHQGDTQYF.

The CDR3 protein is CASSQVPGQRLNTEAFF. The CDR3 bases are TGTGCCAGCAGCCAGGTCCCGGGACAGAGATTGAACACTGAAGCTTTCTTT. The V call is TRBV7-9, the J call TRBJ1-1; 7 bases align to TRBD1. Germline loops: CDR1 SEHNR, CDR2 FQNEAQ (reference sequence). Unmatched junction bases numbered 12, after V lost 5 bases and J lost 0 bases. The CDR3 spans 17 residues. The whole variable domain, filled in from reference TRBV7-9 and TRBJ1-1, reads DTGVSQNPRHKITKRGQNVTFRCDPISEHNRLYWYRQTLGQGPEFLTYFQNEAQLEKSRLLSDRFSAERPKGSFSTLEIQRTEQGDSAMYLCASSQVPGQRLNTEAFFGQGTRLTVV.